This section outlines one T cell receptor beta chain sequence together with its context. Its antigen remains unidentified. RNA transcripts were the source from which TCR beta CDR3 regions were amplified. The first round was an RT-PCR with HTBI primers, and the second round was a multiplex PCR. Each CDR3 protein gets one entry after TCRdb re-called the multiplex PCR reads with MiXCR. The repertoire consists of over a million distinct CDR3 sequences, with roughly two fifths occurring once and the leading ten covering 8.5% to 14%. The sample is drawn from a study of Graves' ophthalmopathy and Graves' hyperthyroidism. CDR3 length: 12 residues. CDR1 and CDR2 (germline): DFQATT, SNEGSKA (reference sequence). The V end was cut by 5 bases, the J end by 5 bases, with 10 bases between. Regarding the study as a whole: Built on 13 signatures, a model told ophthalmopathy apart from stable hyperthyroidism with roughly 88% sensitivity and over 80% specificity. Both a roughly 68% sensitivity and a 72.22% specificity characterized the model's predictions of ophthalmopathy progression.

None of the included patients had other autoimmune diseases, uncontrolled infections, pregnancy or lactation, as these led to exclusion. The rearrangement joins TRBV20-1 to TRBJ1-5; unclear D gene. The sequenced sample was peripheral blood or thyroid tissue (not recorded which). The receptor's source is an adult man with Graves' hyperthyroidism. The CDR3 here is CSAVESYQPQHF. The CDR3, as DNA: TGCAGTGCTGTGGAGAGCTATCAGCCCCAGCATTTT.